This TCR beta chain was retrieved from a study of shared clonotypes between healthy human individuals. Notes on the study in general: Sampling was confined to blood; repertoires within tissues likely differ. Donor clonotype sharing was expected to depend on sequencing depth.

Nashville, Tennessee was home to all donors, each a Caucasian adult. TCRdb's copy holds only in-frame clones and misses some; the assay was immunoSEQ multiplex PCR. The sample holds 550,000 to 800,000 clones, less than 95% seen once. Details on this clone: Its target is not known.

Germline V CDR1 and CDR2: LNHDA, SQIVND (reference sequence). Losses at the gene ends were 4 bases for V and 6 bases for J; bases not matched to a gene: 5. The CDR3 is made up of 14 amino acids. The rearrangement uses TRBV19 and TRBJ1-4; 7 nucleotides line up with TRBD1. Material for sequencing was memory CD8+ T cells from PBMCs. Specified subset: CD45RO+ cells pooled with CCR7-negative TemRA cells. The TCR sequence derives from a man younger than 30 in good health. Some clones in this sample may be carry-over from other donors' samples. CDR3: CASSRNRGDEKLFF. The CDR3 bases are TGTGCCAGTAGTAGAAACAGGGGCGATGAAAAACTGTTTTTT.